This TCR beta chain was sequenced in a study of T-cell memory formation after mild COVID-19. In the study overall: Largely, the TCR clusters proved donor specific.

The CDR3 spans 16 residues. V dropped 5 bases and J dropped 3 bases, with 20 bases sitting between them. CDR1 is SGHRS, CDR2 YFSETQ, per germline. TCRdb re-called the 5' RACE reads with MiXCR, one entry per CDR3 protein. Seen here are 200,000 or so distinct CDR3 sequences, around 16% observed once, and the top ten hold 2% to 2.5%. The sequence derives from an adult woman who had mild COVID-19 (a few samples of this study predate the infection). Cell type and time point are not known. The genes are TRBV5-1 and TRBJ2-5; tentatively, D is TRBD1 (5 bases). Sequencing used PBMCs or a T cell subset sorted from them (not recorded which). CDR3 sequence: CASSPLMTAIEETQYF. CDR3 sequence (DNA): TGCGCCAGCAGTCCTCTCATGACAGCGATTGAAGAGACCCAGTACTTC.